This T cell receptor beta chain was captured by sequencing in a study of PD-1 blockade in classical Hodgkin lymphoma. Study results and limitations: The baseline diversity of complete responders showed similarity to that of newly diagnosed patients. Relapsed/refractory patients reportedly had lower baseline diversity than newly diagnosed patients.

This CDR3 region has 16 residues. This table comes from immunoSEQ multiplex PCR, and its TCRdb copy is limited to in-frame clones, with some not included. The table includes some 100,000 clones, about 89% detected once. Turning to this clone: Its antigen is not known.

All trial patients relapsed after autologous stem cell transplantation. The TCR was taken from a human donor with classical Hodgkin lymphoma. The chain carries TRBV21-1 and TRBJ1-4; the DNA was not compared with TRBD1, the D call given in the table. TRBV21-1 is noted as a pseudogene. The source was peripheral blood mononuclear cells (PBMCs), collected before the second cycle of nivolumab. The CDR3 here is CASSKALGGPNEKLFF. The DNA of the CDR3 is TGTGCCAGCAGCAAAGCGCTAGGGGGCCCTAATGAAAAACTGTTTTTT.